This T cell receptor (beta chain) was identified during a study of T cells in Graves' hyperthyroidism and ophthalmopathy. Amplified regions were TCR beta CDR3 sequences from RNA transcripts. During a first-round RT-PCR of the TCR CDR3, the HTBI primer set was used. TCRdb reanalysed the multiplex PCR reads using MiXCR and keeps one entry per CDR3 protein. The repertoire includes a few hundred thousand distinct CDR3 sequences, approximately 15% of them detected once, and around 7.3% sits in the top ten. A note on this clonotype: Its antigen is still unknown. Given the absence of the conserved phenylalanine or tryptophan at the CDR3 end, a read error is likely.

Germline CDR1 reads SEHNR; CDR2 reads FQNEAQ (reference sequence). The CDR3 contains 21 residues. V lost 3 bases, J lost 1 base, and 14 bases stayed unmatched. When ophthalmopathy did not progress within 18 months, Graves' hyperthyroidism was considered stable. Patients were excluded because of uncontrolled infection, other autoimmune disease, pregnancy or lactation. Fresh 10 ml peripheral blood yielded PBMCs. General study points: Blood held most thyroid clonotypes expanded above 0.001 frequency.

The J gene is TRBJ2-3, the V gene TRBV7-9; the match to TRBD2 covers 15 bases. Material for sequencing was blood. The receptor's source is a woman between 25 and 40 years old with Graves' hyperthyroidism. The chain's CDR3 is CASSFKRPGTSGRLGTDTQYL. CDR3 sequence (DNA): TGTGCCAGCAGCTTCAAGCGACCCGGGACTAGCGGGAGGCTGGGCACAGATACGCAGTATCTT.